This T cell receptor beta chain is from a study of siplizumab effects on memory and regulatory T cells. The assay was immunoSEQ multiplex PCR, and TCRdb's table has in-frame clones only and misses some. Among some 75,000 clones listed, 93% were seen once. This CDR3 region has 12 residues. Germline V CDR1 and CDR2: GTSNPN, SVGIG (reference sequence). Trimming pared 0 bases from V and 9 bases from J, leaving 11 bases between. The receptor comes from a human donor in good health. The sequencing input was CD8+ T cells sorted from blood. The rearrangement uses TRBV30 and TRBJ1-2; a possible D gene is TRBD1 (6 bases). The CDR3, as DNA: TGTGCCTGGAGTGTAGGGGGAGATCGCTACACCTTC. Translation gives CAWSVGGDRYTF.